The clone carrying this T cell receptor beta chain was observed many times. The sample originates from a study of T cells in Graves' hyperthyroidism and ophthalmopathy. Researchers took RNA transcripts and amplified the TCR beta CDR3 regions from them. HTBI primers drove first-round RT-PCR of the TCR CDR3. TCRdb processed the multiplex PCR reads anew with MiXCR; each CDR3 protein has one entry. The data contain about 98,000 distinct CDR3 sequences, approximately 40% of them seen just once; the ten biggest clones take up 10%. Deletions cut 1 base from V and 3 bases from J, with 17 bases between. Germline values: CDR1 SGHRS, CDR2 YFSETQ. The CDR3 has 16 amino acids.

Sequenced material: peripheral blood or thyroid tissue (not recorded which). The TCR originated in a woman aged 25 to 45 with Graves' hyperthyroidism. V is TRBV5-1 and J is TRBJ2-7; no firm D call. CDR3 coding DNA: TGCGCCAGCAGCTTGATATCGCCTAGTAACGGCTACGAGCAGTACTTC. Protein sequence: CASSLISPSNGYEQYF. The whole variable domain, filled in from reference TRBV5-1 and TRBJ2-7, reads KAGVTQTPRYLIKTRGQQVTLSCSPISGHRSVSWYQQTPGQGLQFLFEYFSETQRNKGNFPGRFSGRQFSNSRSEMNVSTLELGDSALYLCASSLISPSNGYEQYFGPGTRLTVT.